This is a list of T cell receptor beta chains from one sample in a study of blood T cell repertoires in COVID-19. The table came from immunoSEQ multiplex PCR; TCRdb's copy has only in-frame clones and leaves some out. Counted here are about 18,000 clones, roughly 88% occurring once; the ten biggest clones make up 15% to 20%. What was sequenced was peripheral blood. These receptors originate from a human donor in a cohort sampled during active COVID-19. Both conserved end residues are part of each CDR3. The order of the fields is J gene, V gene, CDR3 protein.

TRBJ2-5 | TRBV11-1 | CASSLTGEETQYF
TRBJ2-5 | TRBV5-6 | CASSLGTSGETQYF
TRBJ1-1 | TRBV3-1/TRBV3-2 | CASSLTGVTEAFF
TRBJ2-3 | TRBV7-9 | CASSSTTSGSTDTQYF
TRBJ2-5 | TRBV7-2 | CASSLDVGWGGEETQYF
TRBJ2-3 | TRBV5-1 | CASRYDTGTEDTQYF
TRBJ1-5 | TRBV7-2 | CASSPGTGSGVSNQPQHF
TRBJ2-3 | TRBV9 | CASSVTDRTSSTDTQYF
TRBJ1-3 | TRBV30 | CAWRDLGNTIYF
TRBJ2-1 | TRBV7-3 | CASTPSVGGGYNEQFF
TRBJ1-5 | TRBV19 | CASSIIQAGASNQPQHF
TRBJ1-5 | TRBV7-8 | CASSGGRQGQFVQPQHF
TRBJ2-7 | TRBV7-9 | CASSRGLAGGTGEQYF
TRBJ2-7 | TRBV5-4 | CASSSGLAGGYEQYF
TRBJ1-1 | TRBV5-1 | CASSLAAANTEAFF
TRBJ1-2 | TRBV7-9 | CASSSNIPGGNYGYTF
TRBJ1-1 | TRBV6-6 | CASSSQYNTEAFF
TRBJ2-7 | TRBV30 | CAWSPGTSSYEQYF
TRBJ2-3 | TRBV6-2/TRBV6-3 | CASSYAQSLGRTDTQYF
TRBJ1-3 | TRBV4-2 | CASSQMDRGDSGNTIYF
TRBJ1-2 | TRBV4-2 | CASSQDRGENYGYTF
TRBJ2-1 | TRBV7-8 | CASSLGTGVINEQFF
TRBJ1-2 | TRBV5-4 | CASSSGQGLYNYGYTF
TRBJ1-5 | TRBV6-2/TRBV6-3 | CASSSRTGGSNQPQHF
TRBJ1-5 | TRBV20-1 | CSASVPGQGFNNQPQHF
TRBJ2-2 | TRBV27 | CASSLTVVGELFF
TRBJ2-5 | TRBV12-5 | CASGLGGSGRRAETQYF
TRBJ1-4 | TRBV10-3 | CASHTGAANEKLFF
TRBJ2-3 | TRBV4-2 | CASSQDRTSGTDTQYF
TRBJ2-1 | TRBV11-2 | CASSLPERRGEQFF
TRBJ2-5 | TRBV6-5 | CASSPREGRETQYF
TRBJ1-1 | TRBV30 | CAWSVGGTRNTEAFF
TRBJ2-5 | TRBV3-1/TRBV3-2 | CASRQGAGGQETQYF
TRBJ2-1 | TRBV12-3/TRBV12-4 | CASRTSDNEQFF
TRBJ2-7 | TRBV30 | CAWSSGLAGDEQYF
TRBJ1-2 | TRBV11-2 | CASSFMTGGPPGYGYTF
TRBJ2-5 | TRBV30 | CAWATGEETQYF
TRBJ2-5 | TRBV27 | CASSLDRGIGETQYF
TRBJ1-5 | TRBV6-2/TRBV6-3 | CASSYPQGARVGDQPQHF
TRBJ2-2 | TRBV4-3 | CAAGGGARTGELFF
TRBJ2-7 | TRBV7-8 | CASSLGDKGGEQYF
TRBJ2-1 | TRBV27 | CASSLILPPGLHNEQFF
TRBJ2-7 | TRBV20-1 | CSASQQGRTEQYF
TRBJ2-7 | TRBV9 | CASSVGITSGAYEQYF
TRBJ2-6 | TRBV4-3 | CASSQEGTASGANVLTF
TRBJ2-2 | TRBV18 | CASSPPIGAGDPLGTGELFF
TRBJ2-3 | TRBV5-6 | CASSRDRLTDTQYF
TRBJ2-5 | TRBV10-3 | CAISSGGGETQYF
TRBJ1-2 | TRBV29-1 | CSVETLGGPNYGYTF
TRBJ1-1 | TRBV18 | CASSPLSRRAEAFF
TRBJ2-5 | TRBV2 | CASSRETQYF
TRBJ1-5 | TRBV6-5 | CASSSRSQQGNQPQHF
TRBJ1-2 | TRBV13 | CASSLGGQGYGYTF
TRBJ2-1 | TRBV24-1 | CATSDHGAGSSYNEQFF
TRBJ2-7 | TRBV5-6 | CASTRSTYEQYF